One sample yielded the 15 T cell receptor beta chains listed below, sequenced in a study of OX40 agonist ivuxolimab in advanced cancers. Sequenced by immunoSEQ multiplex PCR; TCRdb stores in-frame clones only, minus some. The sample holds about 79,000 clones, 92% seen once. The sequencing used CD4+ or CD8+ T cells sorted from blood, collected in a trial of the OX40 agonist ivuxolimab. These receptors were obtained from an adult with an advanced solid tumor such as melanoma, head and neck, liver or kidney cancer.

This clone was recorded a few times. The chain joins TRBV7-3 to TRBJ2-7; 7 positions agree with TRBD2. CDR1 and CDR2 from the germline V gene are SGHTA and FQGTGA. The CDR3 covers 12 residues. V lost 2 bases to trimming and J lost 7 bases; unmatched junction nucleotides: 2. CDR3 residues: CASSLGGGEQYF. In DNA, the CDR3 is TGTGCCAGCAGCTTAGGCGGGGGAGAGCAGTACTTC. The variable domain in full, with the rest retrieved from reference TRBV7-3 and TRBJ2-7, is GAGVSQTPSNKVTEKGKYVELRCDPISGHTALYWYRQSLGQGPEFLIYFQGTGAADDSGLPNDRFFAVRPEGSVSTLKIQRTERGDSAVYLCASSLGGGEQYFGPGTRLTVT.

The chain couples TRBV4-1 to TRBJ2-1, with 8 bases aligning to TRBD1. The CDR3 runs to 16 residues. With V trimmed by 4 bases and J by 9 bases, 14 bases remained unmatched. Germline V lookup: CDR1 MGHRA, CDR2 YSYEKL. The CDR3 DNA reads as TGCGCCAGCAGCCCACGGGACAGGCCATCCCTTGGTGAGCAGTTCTTC. Translation: CASSPRDRPSLGEQFF.

This clone appeared a single time. V usage is TRBV2 and J usage is TRBJ2-1, with D tentatively TRBD2 (7 bases). Germline CDR1 is SNHLY and CDR2 is FYNNEI. The CDR3 runs 14 residues. V shed 6 bases and J shed 10 bases, with 19 bases lying between them. The CDR3 bases are TGTGCCAGCAGGGGGGGGCAGGGTCTAAGCGAGCAGTTCTTC. It is translated as CASRGGQGLSEQFF.

This clone was seen a single time. The chain is built from TRBV28 and TRBJ2-7, with D perhaps TRBD2 (6 bases). V gave up 3 bases and J gave up 1 base, with 13 bases separating them. This CDR3 region has 15 residues. CDR1 is MDHEN and CDR2 is SYDVKM in the germline V gene. CDR3 sequence (DNA): TGTGCCAGCAGTTTCCCCCGGCGGGGATCCTACGAGCAGTACTTC. This encodes CASSFPRRGSYEQYF. Using reference TRBV28 and TRBJ2-7 for the parts outside the CDR3, the full variable domain is DVKVTQSSRYLVKRTGEKVFLECVQDMDHENMFWYRQDPGLGLRLIYFSYDVKMKEKGDIPEGYSVSREKKERFSLILESASTNQTSMYLCASSFPRRGSYEQYFGPGTRLTVT.

This clone came up once. V is TRBV29-1 and J is TRBJ2-2, with 8 bases identical to TRBD1. This CDR3 spans 15 amino acids. Trimming removed 2 bases from V and 8 bases from J; junction bases left unmatched: 10. The germline V gene has CDR1 SQVTM and CDR2 ANQGSEA. The CDR3 is CSVESPGGRAGELFF. CDR3 nucleotides: TGCAGCGTTGAATCCCCAGGGGGCAGGGCAGGGGAGCTGTTTTTT.

V and J are TRBV7-2 and TRBJ2-3; 10 bases align to TRBD2. The CDR3 consists of 16 residues. Germline V CDR1 and CDR2: SGHTA, FQGNSA. V lost 1 base, J lost 1 base, and 2 bases stayed unmatched. Written as DNA, the CDR3 is TGTGCCAGCAGCTTAGTTGGGACTAGCGGCACAGATACGCAGTATTTT. Amino acid sequence: CASSLVGTSGTDTQYF.

A few counts support this clone. The rearrangement links TRBV29-1 to TRBJ1-2, with 8 bases matching TRBD1. Germline values: CDR1 SQVTM, CDR2 ANQGSEA. V gave up 3 bases and J gave up 3 bases; unmatched junction bases: 0. The CDR3 covers 12 residues. CDR3 sequence: CSVDRGHYGYTF. The CDR3 DNA follows: TGCAGCGTTGACAGGGGGCACTATGGCTACACCTTC.

The chain uses TRBV5-1 and TRBJ2-1, with D possibly being TRBD2 (6 bases). Germline values: CDR1 SGHRS, CDR2 YFSETQ. Trimming cost V 3 bases and J 8 bases, with 21 bases left between them. The CDR3 runs 16 residues. CDR3 in DNA: TGCGCCAGCAGCTGGGAGCCGGGGGTTGGGGGAGATGAGCAGTTCTTC. Protein product: CASSWEPGVGGDEQFF. The full variable domain, with the rest looked up from reference TRBV5-1 and TRBJ2-1, is KAGVTQTPRYLIKTRGQQVTLSCSPISGHRSVSWYQQTPGQGLQFLFEYFSETQRNKGNFPGRFSGRQFSNSRSEMNVSTLELGDSALYLCASSWEPGVGGDEQFFGPGTRLTVL.

The CDR3 sequence: CASSIEQGFANYGYTF. The CDR3 DNA sequence: TGTGCCAGTAGTATTGAACAGGGCTTCGCTAACTATGGCTACACCTTC. This rearrangement joins TRBV19 to TRBJ1-2; a possible D gene is TRBD1 (6 bases). Deletions cut 3 bases from V and 0 bases from J, with 14 bases between. Germline CDR1 reads LNHDA; CDR2 reads SQIVND (reference sequence). CDR3 size: 16 residues.

The chain is built from TRBV7-2 and TRBJ2-1, with 9 bases matching TRBD1. The CDR3 runs 16 residues. The ends lost 3 bases at V and 5 bases at J; junction bases unmatched: 8. Germline CDR1 reads SGHTA; CDR2 reads FQGNSA. The CDR3 spells CASSFQTGGTDNEQFF. The CDR3 DNA sequence: TGTGCCAGCAGCTTTCAAACAGGGGGCACGGACAATGAGCAGTTCTTC.

A note on this clone: Compared with germline, one end of the junction differs, possibly owing to a read error. The CDR3: CANSPYLVGVTNEKLFF. The CDR3 bases are TGCGCCAACAGCCCTTACCTTGTCGGGGTAACTAATGAAAAACTGTTTTTT. The V gene is TRBV4-3, the J gene TRBJ1-4; D gene ambiguous. The CDR3 is 17 amino acids. Germline V gene lookup returns CDR1 LGHNA and CDR2 YSLEER.

This chain joins TRBV6-5 and TRBJ2-3; tentatively, D is TRBD1 (5 bases). This CDR3 has 11 residues. Trimming removed 9 bases from V and 6 bases from J, with 10 bases in between. Looked up from germline, CDR1 is MNHEY and CDR2 is SVGAGI. The CDR3 spells CASSTEDTQYF. The CDR3 region has the DNA TGTGCCAGTTCGACAGAGGATACGCAGTATTTT.

The chain recombines TRBV18 with TRBJ1-3, with D possibly matching TRBD1 (6 bases). Germline values: CDR1 KGHSH, CDR2 LQKENI. The V end was cut by 5 bases, the J end by 0 bases, with 8 bases between. The CDR3 spans 14 residues. CDR3 sequence: CASSKGGSGNTIYF. The CDR3, as DNA: TGTGCCAGCTCAAAAGGGGGCTCTGGAAACACCATATATTTT.

The chain combines TRBV2 with TRBJ2-5, with a tentative D call TRBD2 (6 bases). The length of the CDR3 is 15 residues. V shed 7 bases and J shed 1 base, with 16 bases lying between them. From germline, CDR1 is SNHLY and CDR2 FYNNEI. This CDR3 is CASNPSAGRQETQYF. The CDR3 DNA reads TGTGCCAGCAACCCAAGTGCGGGGCGCCAAGAGACCCAGTACTTC.

This clone was recorded once. V and J are TRBV7-2 and TRBJ2-1; 7 nucleotides align to TRBD1. Germline V gene sequence: CDR1 SGHTA, CDR2 FQGNSA. After removal of 4 bases from V and 8 bases from J, the junction contained 8 bases not matched to a gene. This CDR3 is 14 amino acids long. The DNA for the CDR3 is TGTGCCAGCAGCTGGGACAGATACTTAGATGAGCAGTTCTTC. This sequence encodes CASSWDRYLDEQFF.